Below, 16 T cell receptor beta chains from the same sample are listed, as sequenced in a study of neurological immune-mediated disorders. TCRdb re-analysed the 5' RACE reads in MiXCR, keeping a single row per CDR3 protein. The sample yields some 77,000 distinct CDR3 sequences, approximately 10% seen once. Input material: PBMCs. These receptors all stem from a man in his fifties in good health.

At least ten counts were recorded for this clonotype. CDR3 amino acids: CASSSPVRGMGRNTEAFF. The DNA for the CDR3 is TGTGCCAGCAGCTCTCCTGTTAGGGGTATGGGGAGGAACACTGAAGCTTTCTTT. The V and J genes are TRBV7-9 and TRBJ1-1; a possible D gene is TRBD1 (5 bases). The germline V and J ends were trimmed by 4 bases and 1 base, with 22 bases remaining between them. Germline V gene lookup returns CDR1 SEHNR and CDR2 FQNEAQ (reference sequence). The CDR3 covers 18 residues.

At least ten counts were recorded for this clonotype. This chain links TRBV7-2 with TRBJ2-7; 14 bases align to TRBD2. Germline CDR1 and CDR2: SGHTA and FQGNSA. The ends lost 6 bases at V and 4 bases at J; junction bases unmatched: 5. The CDR3 runs to 15 residues. CDR3 region: CASRPGTSGGYEQYF. The DNA of the CDR3 is TGTGCCAGCAGGCCAGGGACTAGCGGGGGTTACGAGCAGTACTTC.

This clonotype showed up many times. The chain couples TRBV29-1 to TRBJ1-5; D uncertain. The germline gives CDR1 SQVTM, CDR2 ANQGSEA. The CDR3 has 14 amino acids. The V and J ends lost 6 bases and 7 bases respectively, with 19 bases between them. CDR3 loop: CSVGSRAGQQPQHF. The CDR3 region has the DNA TGCAGCGTCGGGTCCCGGGCCGGGCAACAGCCCCAGCATTTT.

Many counts were recorded for this clonotype. The V and J genes are TRBV3-1 and TRBJ2-7; perhaps TRBD1 as D (6 bases). CDR3 length: 12 amino acids. Germline V lookup: CDR1 LGHDT, CDR2 YNNKEL (reference sequence). V was shortened by 3 bases and J by 6 bases, with 9 bases between the two germline ends. The CDR3 loop reads CASSQGAVEQYF. In DNA, the CDR3 is TGTGCCAGCAGCCAGGGGGCGGTCGAGCAGTACTTC.

This clonotype was detected ten times or more. The chain joins TRBV6-5 to TRBJ2-2, with 8 bases aligning to TRBD1. The V gene's germline CDR1 is MNHEY and CDR2 SVGAGI. The CDR3 loop spans 16 amino acids. The V gene end was trimmed by 2 bases and the J gene end by 5 bases; junction bases not matched to a gene: 7. CDR3 loop: CASSYDRTGRTGELFF. In nucleotides, the CDR3 is TGTGCCAGCAGTTACGATCGGACAGGGCGGACCGGGGAGCTGTTTTTT.

Many counts were recorded for this clonotype. This chain links TRBV5-1 with TRBJ2-2; TRBD2 matches 10 bases. Germline CDR1 is SGHRS and CDR2 is YFSETQ. Trimming removed 0 bases from V and 3 bases from J; junction bases left unmatched: 2. There are 16 residues in the CDR3. The CDR3 region is CASSLALAGYTGELFF. The CDR3 DNA follows: TGCGCCAGCAGCTTGGCACTAGCGGGATACACCGGGGAGCTGTTTTTT.

This clonotype has at least ten counts. The J gene is TRBJ2-7, the V gene TRBV6-6; D is unclear. Germline CDR1 is MNHNY and CDR2 is SVGAGI (reference sequence). V was pared by 5 bases and J by 3 bases, with 8 bases between. This CDR3 spans 12 amino acids. CDR3 coding DNA: TGTGCCAGCAGTAGAAACTTCTACGAGCAGTACTTC. Its translation is CASSRNFYEQYF.

In its sample, this clonotype was seen many times. V usage is TRBV29-1 and J usage is TRBJ2-5; D is perhaps TRBD2 (5 bases). Germline CDR1 reads SQVTM; CDR2 reads ANQGSEA. V dropped 2 bases and J dropped 8 bases, with 12 bases sitting between them. This CDR3 has 12 amino acids. CDR3 coding DNA: TGCAGCGTTGAACCGGGGATAGGAACCCAGTACTTC. Protein: CSVEPGIGTQYF.

This clonotype was detected many times. V is TRBV5-1 and J is TRBJ2-3; tentatively, D is TRBD2 (7 bases). This CDR3 has 18 amino acids. Germline V gene sequence: CDR1 SGHRS, CDR2 YFSETQ. Trimming removed 0 bases at V and 6 bases at J, with 23 bases between. Here the CDR3 reads CASSLEPMAGARGDTQYF. CDR3 bases: TGCGCCAGCAGCTTGGAGCCGATGGCGGGGGCCCGCGGGGATACGCAGTATTTT.

In this sample, this clonotype turned up many times. The J gene is TRBJ1-1, the V gene TRBV5-1, with D unresolved. V was cut by 7 bases and J by 5 bases, with 12 bases left in between. The length of the CDR3 is 12 residues. Germline values: CDR1 SGHRS, CDR2 YFSETQ. CDR3 sequence: CASSEGLTEAFF. CDR3 nucleotides: TGCGCCAGCTCGGAGGGATTAACTGAAGCTTTCTTT. The whole variable domain, remainder taken from reference TRBV5-1 and TRBJ1-1, is KAGVTQTPRYLIKTRGQQVTLSCSPISGHRSVSWYQQTPGQGLQFLFEYFSETQRNKGNFPGRFSGRQFSNSRSEMNVSTLELGDSALYLCASSEGLTEAFFGQGTRLTVV.

This clonotype was observed many times. DNA of the CDR3: TGCAGTGCCAGTGGGTCCTTTCAGCCCCAGCATTTT. Residues: CSASGSFQPQHF. The chain links TRBV20-1 to TRBJ1-5; no firm D call. Looked up from germline, CDR1 is DFQATT and CDR2 is SNEGSKA (reference sequence). The CDR3 spans 12 residues. V was pared by 6 bases and J by 6 bases, with 12 bases between.

The table lists this clonotype with many counts. V usage is TRBV10-3 and J usage is TRBJ2-3; 9 bases map to TRBD2. The CDR3 contains 16 residues. With 3 bases clipped from V and 3 bases from J, the junction kept 7 bases outside the gene matches. The V gene's germline CDR1 is ENHRY and CDR2 SYGVKD. CDR3 sequence (DNA): TGTGCCATCAGTGAAGGGGCGAGCGGGAGGACAGATACGCAGTATTTT. Its translation is CAISEGASGRTDTQYF.

In its sample, this clonotype was seen many times. The J gene is TRBJ2-7, the V gene TRBV6-5; D gene unclear. Trimming stripped 4 bases from V and 2 bases from J, with 12 bases between. The germline gives CDR1 MNHEY, CDR2 SVGAGI. The length of the CDR3 is 14 residues. The DNA for the CDR3 is TGTGCCAGCAGTTCTGCGACTGGTACCTACGAGCAGTACTTC. Its protein product is CASSSATGTYEQYF.

This clonotype was seen at least ten times. The chain carries TRBV10-3 and TRBJ2-7; 9 positions match TRBD2. Unmatched junction bases numbered 4, after V lost 4 bases and J lost 6 bases. The CDR3 runs 13 residues. Germline CDR1 is ENHRY and CDR2 is SYGVKD. CDR3 residues: CAISGLAGREQYF. CDR3 in DNA: TGTGCCATCAGTGGGCTAGCGGGGCGCGAGCAGTACTTC.

At least ten counts were recorded for this clonotype. The chain joins TRBV20-1 to TRBJ2-1; 8 bases are a match to TRBD2. CDR1 and CDR2 (germline): DFQATT, SNEGSKA (reference sequence). This CDR3 has 16 amino acids. V dropped 2 bases and J dropped 2; count of bases not matched to a gene: 8. The CDR3 DNA is TGCAGTGCTAGACTTCCGCCGGGACTAGCCTACAATGAGCAGTTCTTC. It codes for CSARLPPGLAYNEQFF.

This clonotype showed up many times. The V gene is TRBV7-2, the J gene TRBJ2-7, with 11 nucleotides matching TRBD2. The V and J ends lost 4 bases and 2 bases, in that order; junction bases with no gene match: 4. CDR3 size: 15 residues. Germline V gene lookup returns CDR1 SGHTA and CDR2 FQGNSA. The CDR3 bases are TGTGCCAGCAGCTCTACGACTAGCGGGGCCTACGAGCAGTACTTC. Protein: CASSSTTSGAYEQYF.